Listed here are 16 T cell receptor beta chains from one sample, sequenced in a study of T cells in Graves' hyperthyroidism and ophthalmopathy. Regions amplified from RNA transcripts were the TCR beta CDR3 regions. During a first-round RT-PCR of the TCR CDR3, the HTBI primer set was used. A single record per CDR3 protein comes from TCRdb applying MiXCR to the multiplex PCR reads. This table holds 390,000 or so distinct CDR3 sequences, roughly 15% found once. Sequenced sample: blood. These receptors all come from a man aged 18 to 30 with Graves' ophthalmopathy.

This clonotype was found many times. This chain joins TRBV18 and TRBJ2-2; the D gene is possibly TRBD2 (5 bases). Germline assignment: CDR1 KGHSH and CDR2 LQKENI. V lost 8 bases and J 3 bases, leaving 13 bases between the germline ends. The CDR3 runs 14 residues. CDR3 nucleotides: TGTGCCAGCCAAGGAACGCGGGACACCGGGGAGCTGTTTTTT. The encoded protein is CASQGTRDTGELFF.

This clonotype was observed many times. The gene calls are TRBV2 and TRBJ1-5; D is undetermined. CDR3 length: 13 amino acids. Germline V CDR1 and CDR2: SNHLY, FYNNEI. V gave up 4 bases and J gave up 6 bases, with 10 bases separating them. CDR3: CASSVGSLQPQHF. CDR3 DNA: TGTGCCAGCAGTGTTGGATCGCTTCAGCCCCAGCATTTT.

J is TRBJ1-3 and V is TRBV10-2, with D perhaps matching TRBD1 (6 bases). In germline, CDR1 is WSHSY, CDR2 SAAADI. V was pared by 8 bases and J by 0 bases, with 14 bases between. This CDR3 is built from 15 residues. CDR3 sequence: CASRETGVSGNTIYF. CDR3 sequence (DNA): TGCGCCAGCCGAGAGACAGGAGTCTCTGGAAACACCATATATTTT.

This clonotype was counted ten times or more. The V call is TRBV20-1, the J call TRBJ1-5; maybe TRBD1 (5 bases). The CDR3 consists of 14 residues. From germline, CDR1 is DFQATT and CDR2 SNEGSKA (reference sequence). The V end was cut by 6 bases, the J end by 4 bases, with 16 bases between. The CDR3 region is CSASSEGRNQPQHF. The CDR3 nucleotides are TGCAGTGCCAGCTCTGAGGGACGGAATCAGCCCCAGCATTTT.

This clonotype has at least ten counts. CDR3 protein: CAWSAQGREQFF. CDR3 nucleotide sequence: TGTGCCTGGAGTGCACAAGGCCGCGAGCAGTTCTTC. The V call is TRBV30, the J call TRBJ2-1; D gene ambiguous. V was trimmed by 1 base and J by 10 bases, leaving 11 bases between them. The CDR3 is made up of 12 amino acids. CDR1 and CDR2 (germline): GTSNPN, SVGIG (reference sequence). Complete variable domain (other parts from reference TRBV30 and TRBJ2-1): SQTIHQWPATLVQPVGSPLSLECTVEGTSNPNLYWYRQAAGRGLQLLFYSVGIGQISSEVPQNLSASRPQDRQFILSSKKLLLSDSGFYLCAWSAQGREQFFGPGTRLTVL.

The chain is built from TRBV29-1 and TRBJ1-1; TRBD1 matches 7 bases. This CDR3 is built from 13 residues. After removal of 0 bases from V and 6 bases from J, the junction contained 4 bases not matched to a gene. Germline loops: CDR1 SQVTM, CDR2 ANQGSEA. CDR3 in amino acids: CSVEEQGLAEAFF. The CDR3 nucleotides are TGCAGCGTTGAAGAACAGGGGTTGGCTGAAGCTTTCTTT.

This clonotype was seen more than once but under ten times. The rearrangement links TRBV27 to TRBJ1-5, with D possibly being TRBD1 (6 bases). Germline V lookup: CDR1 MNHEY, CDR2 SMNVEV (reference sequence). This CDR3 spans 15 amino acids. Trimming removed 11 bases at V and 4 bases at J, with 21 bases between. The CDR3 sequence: CAAGAQGGSNQPQHF. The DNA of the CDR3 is TGTGCCGCGGGGGCACAGGGAGGTAGTAATCAGCCCCAGCATTTT.

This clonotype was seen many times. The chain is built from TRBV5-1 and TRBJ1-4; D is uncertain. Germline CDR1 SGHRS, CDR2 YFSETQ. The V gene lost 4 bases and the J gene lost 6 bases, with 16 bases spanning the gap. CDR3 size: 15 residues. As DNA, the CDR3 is TGCGCCAGCAGCCCCTTTTTGAAGCGGGATGAAAAACTGTTTTTT. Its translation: CASSPFLKRDEKLFF.

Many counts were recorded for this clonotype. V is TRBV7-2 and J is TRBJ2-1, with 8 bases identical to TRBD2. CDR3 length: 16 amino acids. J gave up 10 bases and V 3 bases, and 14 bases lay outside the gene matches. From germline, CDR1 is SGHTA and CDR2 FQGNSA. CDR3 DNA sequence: TGTGCCAGCAGCTTGGACTCCCGGACTAGCCCGTTGGAGCAGTTCTTC. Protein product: CASSLDSRTSPLEQFF.

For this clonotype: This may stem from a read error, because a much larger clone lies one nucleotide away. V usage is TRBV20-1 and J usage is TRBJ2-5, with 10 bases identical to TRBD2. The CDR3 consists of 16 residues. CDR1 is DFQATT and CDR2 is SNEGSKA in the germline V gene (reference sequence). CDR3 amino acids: CGARGLADDIGWTQYF. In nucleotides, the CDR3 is TGCGGTGCTAGAGGACTAGCGGACGACATAGGTTGGACCCAGTACTTC.

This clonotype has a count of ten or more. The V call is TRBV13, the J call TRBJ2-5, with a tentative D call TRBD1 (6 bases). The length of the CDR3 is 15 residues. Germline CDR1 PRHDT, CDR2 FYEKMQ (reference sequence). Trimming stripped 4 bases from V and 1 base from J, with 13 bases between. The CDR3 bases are TGTGCCAGCAGCTCCCAGACAGGTTCCCAAGAGACCCAGTACTTC. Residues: CASSSQTGSQETQYF.

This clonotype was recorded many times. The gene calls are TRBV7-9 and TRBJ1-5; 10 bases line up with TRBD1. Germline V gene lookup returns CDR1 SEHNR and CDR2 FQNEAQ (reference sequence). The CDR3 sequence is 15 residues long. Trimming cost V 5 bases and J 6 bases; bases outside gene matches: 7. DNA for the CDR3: TGTGCCAGCAGCGAGACAGGGGGCGCAGGTCAGCCCCAGCATTTT. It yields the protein CASSETGGAGQPQHF.

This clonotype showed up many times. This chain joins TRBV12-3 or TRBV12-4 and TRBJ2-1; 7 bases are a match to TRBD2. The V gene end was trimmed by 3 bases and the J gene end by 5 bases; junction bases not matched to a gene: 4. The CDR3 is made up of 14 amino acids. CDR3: CASSFLAGNNEQFF. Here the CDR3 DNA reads TGTGCCAGCAGTTTTTTAGCGGGCAACAATGAGCAGTTCTTC.

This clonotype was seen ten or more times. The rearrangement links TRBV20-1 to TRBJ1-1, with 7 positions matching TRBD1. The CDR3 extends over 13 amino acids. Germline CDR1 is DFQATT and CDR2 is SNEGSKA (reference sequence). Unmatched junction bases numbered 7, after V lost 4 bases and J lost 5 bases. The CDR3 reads CSATRQGGTEAFF. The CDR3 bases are TGCAGTGCTACCCGACAGGGAGGAACTGAAGCTTTCTTT.

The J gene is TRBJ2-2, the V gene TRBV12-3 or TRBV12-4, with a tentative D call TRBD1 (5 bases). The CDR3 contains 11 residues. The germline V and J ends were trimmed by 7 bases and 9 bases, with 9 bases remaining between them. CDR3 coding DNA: TGTGCCAGCACCAAGGGGCGGGAGCTGTTTTTT. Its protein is CASTKGRELFF.

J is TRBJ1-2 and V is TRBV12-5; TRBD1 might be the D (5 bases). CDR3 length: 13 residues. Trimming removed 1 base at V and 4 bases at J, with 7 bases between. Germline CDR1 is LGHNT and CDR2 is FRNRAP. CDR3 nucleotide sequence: TGTGCTAGTGGTTTGGGACAGCTCTATGGCTACACCTTC. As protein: CASGLGQLYGYTF.